A single T cell receptor beta chain is shown here with its context. Its antigen is not identified. The data originate from a study of shared clonotypes between healthy human individuals. The wider study: Each donor contributed plates that comprised three CD4 naive, three CD4 memory, two CD8 naive and one CD8 memory.

The study's findings and limits: In contrast to clonotypes shared by all four donors, non-shared clonotypes had lower generation probabilities.

Clones were read by immunoSEQ multiplex PCR, and TCRdb kept only the in-frame ones, dropping some. Seen here are 980,000 or so clones, around 80% observed once, and the top ten hold nearly 1.5%. The sequence came from a man younger than 35 in good health. Sequencing was performed on memory CD4+ T cells sorted from blood. This sample's subset: CD45RA-negative fraction.

The CDR3 DNA reads as TGTGCCAGCAGTTTTGCCCTCAACTATGGCTACACCTTC. Its protein is CASSFALNYGYTF. This chain links TRBV6-5 with TRBJ1-2; D gene unclear. The CDR3 consists of 13 residues. The V end lost 4 bases, the J end lost 2 bases, and 8 bases lay between the germline ends. Per germline, CDR1 MNHEY and CDR2 SVGAGI.